This T cell receptor beta chain was identified during a study of blood T cell repertoires in COVID-19. Study information: Sites in the United States, Italy and Spain provided acute and convalescent COVID-19 samples. From T cells, B-cell-depleted T cells, or PBMCs came the material, which was cDNA or gDNA.

The V and J ends lost 2 bases and 6 bases respectively, with 10 bases between them. This CDR3 contains 14 residues. Per germline, CDR1 SGHNT and CDR2 YENEEA. This clone was detected a few times. Original data processing: Amplification of reference gene primers provided the estimated nucleated cell counts. Method: immunoSEQ multiplex PCR; TCRdb's copy keeps in-frame clones and lacks some. V and J calls plus clone size are reproduced from that table; the DNA served to infer D and trimming. The sample contains 110,000 to 150,000 clones, 84% of which appear only once. V is TRBV11-3 and J is TRBJ2-2, with D unresolved. Sequenced input: peripheral blood. This clonotype was sampled from a human donor in a cohort sampled during active COVID-19. The CDR3 is CASSLKRGSGELFF. DNA for the CDR3: TGTGCCAGCAGCTTAAAAAGAGGATCCGGGGAGCTGTTTTTT.